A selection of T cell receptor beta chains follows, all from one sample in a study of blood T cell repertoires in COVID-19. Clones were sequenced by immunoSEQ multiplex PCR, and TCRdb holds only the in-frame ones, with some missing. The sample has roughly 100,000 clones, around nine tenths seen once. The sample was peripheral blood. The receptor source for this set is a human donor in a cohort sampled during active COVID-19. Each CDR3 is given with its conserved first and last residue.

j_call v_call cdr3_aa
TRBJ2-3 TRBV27 CASSLSQGTDTQYF
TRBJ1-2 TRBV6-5 CASTVGGYYGYTF
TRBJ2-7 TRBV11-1 CASSRDRQDYEQYF
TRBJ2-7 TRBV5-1 CASSLGTAPYEQYF
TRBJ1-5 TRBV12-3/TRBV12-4 CASRQGGQPQHF
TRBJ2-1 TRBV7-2 CASSLAGRVDEQFF
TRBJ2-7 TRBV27 CASSFSGGSYEQYF
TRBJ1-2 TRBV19 CASNRGTGVYGYTF
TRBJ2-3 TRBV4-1 CASSPRRNRGQGARTDTQYF
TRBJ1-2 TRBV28 CASSVQGYYGYTF
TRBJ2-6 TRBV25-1 CATALAGDPSGANVLTF
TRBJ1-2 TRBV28 CASSLWDRGSDYGYTF
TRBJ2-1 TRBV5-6 CASERGWPYNEQFF
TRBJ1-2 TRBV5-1 CASSPRQGVDGYTF
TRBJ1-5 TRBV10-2 CASSRARTGSNQPQHF
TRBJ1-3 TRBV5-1 CASSLAVGGTGNTIYF
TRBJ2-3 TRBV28 CASSFGGSTDTQYF
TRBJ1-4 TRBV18 CASSPDRNEKLFF
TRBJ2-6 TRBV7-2 CASSSYRAGANVLTF
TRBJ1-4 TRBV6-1 CASSEVYKGDINEKLFF
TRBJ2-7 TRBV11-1 CASSPRERGNYEQYF
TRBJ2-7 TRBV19 CASSKGLAVSYEQYF
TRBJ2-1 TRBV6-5 CASTFLDSYNEQFF